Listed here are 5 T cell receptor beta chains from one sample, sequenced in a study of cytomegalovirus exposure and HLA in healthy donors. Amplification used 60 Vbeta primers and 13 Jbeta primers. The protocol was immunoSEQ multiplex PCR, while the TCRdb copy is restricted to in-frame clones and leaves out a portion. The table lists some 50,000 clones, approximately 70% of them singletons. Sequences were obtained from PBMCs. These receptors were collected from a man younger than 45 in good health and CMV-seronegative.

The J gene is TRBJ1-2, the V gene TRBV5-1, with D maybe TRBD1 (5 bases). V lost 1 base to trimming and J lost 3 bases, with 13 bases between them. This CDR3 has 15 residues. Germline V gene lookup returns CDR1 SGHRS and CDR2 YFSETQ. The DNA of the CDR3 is TGCGCCAGCAGCTTGCAGGGTACGTTAGACTATGGCTACACCTTC. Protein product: CASSLQGTLDYGYTF. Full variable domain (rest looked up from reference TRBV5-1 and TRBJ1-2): KAGVTQTPRYLIKTRGQQVTLSCSPISGHRSVSWYQQTPGQGLQFLFEYFSETQRNKGNFPGRFSGRQFSNSRSEMNVSTLELGDSALYLCASSLQGTLDYGYTFGSGTRLTVV.

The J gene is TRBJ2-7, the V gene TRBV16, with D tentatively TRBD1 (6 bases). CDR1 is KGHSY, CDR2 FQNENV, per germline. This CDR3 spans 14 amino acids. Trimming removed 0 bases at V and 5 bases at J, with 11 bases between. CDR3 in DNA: TGTGCCAGCAGCCAATCAACAGGGTTCAACGAGCAGTACTTC. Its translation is CASSQSTGFNEQYF.

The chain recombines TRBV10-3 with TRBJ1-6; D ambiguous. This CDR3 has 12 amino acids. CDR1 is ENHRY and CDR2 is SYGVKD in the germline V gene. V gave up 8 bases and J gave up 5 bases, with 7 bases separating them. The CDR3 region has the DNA TGTGCCATCGCGGCCGATAATTCACCCCTCCACTTT. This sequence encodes CAIAADNSPLHF.

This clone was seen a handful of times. CDR3 in amino acids: CASSPRGPGGNEKLFF. CDR3 coding DNA: TGTGCCAGCAGCCCCCGGGGGCCGGGGGGGAATGAAAAACTGTTTTTT. This rearrangement joins TRBV5-5 to TRBJ1-4; tentatively, D is TRBD1 (6 bases). The germline V gene has CDR1 SGHKS and CDR2 YYEKEE (reference sequence). CDR3 length equals 16 residues. Deletions cut 4 bases from V and 5 bases from J, with 18 bases between.

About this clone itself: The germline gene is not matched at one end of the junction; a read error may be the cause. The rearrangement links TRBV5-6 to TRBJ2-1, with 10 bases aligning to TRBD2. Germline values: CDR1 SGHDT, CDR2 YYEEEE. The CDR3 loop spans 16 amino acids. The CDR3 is CVSSWGRTSGLNEQFF. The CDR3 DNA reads TGTGTCAGCAGCTGGGGAAGGACTAGCGGACTTAATGAGCAGTTCTTC. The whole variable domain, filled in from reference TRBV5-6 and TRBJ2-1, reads DAGVTQSPTHLIKTRGQQVTLRCSPKSGHDTVSWYQQALGQGPQFIFQYYEEEERQRGNFPDRFSGHQFPNYSSELNVNALLLGDSALYLCVSSWGRTSGLNEQFFGPGTRLTVL.